This T cell receptor beta chain derives from a study of blood T cell repertoires in COVID-19. Profiled with immunoSEQ multiplex PCR; TCRdb holds only in-frame clones, not every one. The sample includes about 120,000 clones, 70% to 85% of them seen just once. J was trimmed by 5 bases and V by 3 bases; bases with no gene match: 3. There are 14 residues in the CDR3. Looked up from germline, CDR1 is LNHDA and CDR2 is SQIVND (reference sequence). The clonotype was recovered from a woman between 65 and 79 years old with acute or convalescent COVID-19. The chain recombines TRBV19 with TRBJ1-4, with 7 bases lining up with TRBD1. Sequenced input: peripheral blood. The CDR3 region has the DNA TGTGCCAGTAGTATGTCCAGGGGGAATGAAAAACTGTTTTTT. This codes for CASSMSRGNEKLFF.